This T cell receptor beta chain was obtained from a study of CD8+CD57+ T cells in acquired aplastic anemia (dated by TCRdb to 2016 to 2018). About the investigation overall: DNA extracted from sorted CD4+ and CD8+ cells had a mean of around 3.3 ug, with a range of roughly 0.17 to 30 ug. Healthy donor samples averaged about 9.9 million reads for CD4+ and 11 million to 14 million for CD8+ cells. Overall study outcomes, separate from this receptor: Although 25 to 30 CD8+ CDR3 sequences were shared by patients and controls, these sequences appeared highly expressed in patients and within the immunodominant clones of patients. No significant difference in CD8+ Simpson's diversity was found between patients and healthy controls (P=0.060).

To note about this clonotype: Its recognized antigen is unknown. Per-base qualities were not stored, and no clone one base away is much larger.

The germline V gene (reference sequence) supplies CDR1 LNHNV and CDR2 YYDKDF. Spanning cysteine to phenylalanine, the CDR3 consists of 15 amino acids. The retained sequence is limited to the CDR3, 45 bases, with the frame set at the first base. The germline ends are 15 bases apart after V is trimmed by 3 bases and J by 7 bases. In the study, sorted CD4+ and CD8+ blood T cells from patients with severe aplastic anemia and from healthy subjects underwent deep sequencing of TCR repertoires. Ficoll-Paque density gradient centrifugation was used to isolate peripheral blood mononuclear cells. CD4+ and CD8+ T cells were sorted by FACS or magnetic beads before DNA extraction. Genomic DNA served as template for TCR beta VDJ combination and CDR3 sequence profiling. TCR repertoire sequencing was run on an Illumina HiSeq 2000. Regarding the original processing steps: TRBV/TRBJ rearrangement plots, CDR3 size and DJ length profiles, and Simpson's diversity index were used to evaluate the repertoires. The immunodominant clone was defined as the most abundant DNA sequence in deep sequencing data. CDR3 amino acid sequences were checked for sharing between subjects and were compared against published repertoires and the VDJdb database. The raw public reads went through TCRdb reprocessing: fastp at Q25, MiXCR clone calling, in-frame beta chains kept. All rows with the same CDR3 protein become a single entry with the most common DNA and genes. The V and J calls reflect TCRdb's pipeline rather than the authors' work. For this sample there are under 200,000 distinct CDR3 sequences; approximately 40% appear just once. The leading ten clones occupy approximately 1% of the sample.

The chain links TRBV15 with TRBJ1-4; no D gene is confidently identified. The sequence was obtained from a human donor in good health. Sample: sorted CD4+, CD8+, or CD8+CD57+ T cells (not recorded which) from PBMCs. The nucleotide sequence is given as TGTGCCACCAGCAGGGCGAACGCCGGCGGTGAAAAACTGTTTTTT. The resulting protein is CATSRANAGGEKLFF. With the rest looked up from the reference TRBV15 and TRBJ1-4 genes rather than sequenced, the full variable domain is DAMVIQNPRYQVTQFGKPVTLSCSQTLNHNVMYWYQQKSSQAPKLLFHYYDKDFNNEADTPDNFQSRRPNTSFCFLDIRSPGLGDTAMYLCATSRANAGGEKLFFGSGTQLSVL.